This is a list of T cell receptor beta chains from one sample in a study of cytomegalovirus exposure and HLA in healthy donors. Profiled with immunoSEQ multiplex PCR; TCRdb holds only in-frame clones, not every one. The profile shows around 100,000 clones, around 77% of them singletons. Sample: PBMCs. All receptors come from a woman aged 25-40 years in good health and CMV-seropositive. The CDR3 runs from the conserved cysteine through the conserved F or W. A D gene is named only where the DNA matches it firmly. Not every row has a clone size; where given, it reads once, few, many or a size class.

v_gene	d_gene	j_gene	abundance	CDR3nt	CDR3aa
TRBV7-9	.	TRBJ1-1	.	TGTGCCAGCAGCGTCGCCTACCGGGACTCAGGGTACGTGAACACTGAAGCTTTCTTT	CASSVAYRDSGYVNTEAFF
TRBV13	.	TRBJ1-1	.	TGTGCCAGCAGCTTAGGTCTAACGAACACTGAAGCTTTCTTT	CASSLGLTNTEAFF
TRBV28	.	TRBJ2-7	.	TGTGCCAGCAGCGCGACAGGACGGTCCTACGAGCAGTACTTC	CASSATGRSYEQYF
TRBV25-1	.	TRBJ1-4	.	TGTGCCAGCAGTGCCACCAACCAAGCTGAAAAACTGTTTTTT	CASSATNQAEKLFF
TRBV7-9	.	TRBJ2-7	.	TGTGCCAGCAGCTTAGCGGCGGGTGACTCCTACGAGCAGTACTTC	CASSLAAGDSYEQYF
TRBV7-6	TRBD1	TRBJ2-2	.	TGTGCCAGCAGCGCCGGGACAGGAGTCACCGGGGAGCTGTTTTTT	CASSAGTGVTGELFF
TRBV5-6	TRBD2	TRBJ2-2	.	TGTGCCAGCAGCTTTGGGTCTAGCGGTGTTAGGACCGGGGAGCTGTTTTTT	CASSFGSSGVRTGELFF
TRBV7-3	.	TRBJ2-3	.	TGTGCCAGCAGCTTAGGGCCCCTCACAGATACGCAGTATTTT	CASSLGPLTDTQYF
TRBV4-1	.	TRBJ2-3	.	TGCGCCAGCAGCCAAGATAAGAGAGATACGCAGTATTTT	CASSQDKRDTQYF
TRBV5-8	.	TRBJ2-7	.	TGTGCCAGCAGCCAAACTAACGAGCAGTACTTC	CASSQTNEQYF
TRBV19	.	TRBJ2-5	.	TGTGCCAGTACCGACGATGCGACAGGCGTCTGGGAGACCCAGTACTTC	CASTDDATGVWETQYF
TRBV5-1	.	TRBJ1-2	.	TGCGCCAGCAGCACTAACCACCCACCGCAGGGGGGCTACACCTTC	CASSTNHPPQGGYTF
TRBV6-6	.	TRBJ2-6	few	TGTGCCAGCAGGGTAGGACAGTCTGGGGCCAACGTCCTGACTTTC	CASRVGQSGANVLTF
TRBV2	TRBD2	TRBJ2-7	.	TGTGCCAGCACCTTGGGTCGGACTAGCGGGACTCCCGAGCAGTACTTC	CASTLGRTSGTPEQYF
TRBV5-8	TRBD1	TRBJ1-1	once	TGTGCCAGCAGCACCCGGGACAGGAGGGACACTGAAGCTTTCTTT	CASSTRDRRDTEAFF
TRBV25-1	.	TRBJ2-5	.	TGTGCCAGCAGTGATACGCTGAGCGGGCGGCTAACCCGAGAGACCCAGTACTTC	CASSDTLSGRLTRETQYF
TRBV2	.	TRBJ1-1	.	TGTGCCAGCGGCGGACAGCCGAACACTGAAGCTTTCTTT	CASGGQPNTEAFF
TRBV18	TRBD2	TRBJ2-1	.	TGTGCCAGCTCACCATGGACTAGCGGGACCTACTACAATGAGCAGTTCTTC	CASSPWTSGTYYNEQFF
TRBV6-6	.	TRBJ1-2	.	TGTGCCAGCAGTTACACTCAGGAACGCTATGGCTACACCTTC	CASSYTQERYGYTF
TRBV29-1	.	TRBJ1-2	.	TGCAGCGTTGTTCGGGGGGCTGACTATGGCTACACCTTC	CSVVRGADYGYTF
TRBV11-2	.	TRBJ2-5	.	TGTGCCAGCAGCTTCCAGATGGGCGAGACCCAGTACTTC	CASSFQMGETQYF
TRBV11-1	TRBD1	TRBJ1-1	few	TGTGCCAGCAGCTTAATCAGCTCGGGACAGGGATTAACTGAAGCTTTCTTT	CASSLISSGQGLTEAFF
TRBV7-2	.	TRBJ1-2	.	TGTGCCAGCAGCTTAAGGGGCAGGGGCGACTATGGCTACACCTTC	CASSLRGRGDYGYTF
TRBV10-3	TRBD2	TRBJ2-1	.	TGTGCCATCAGTGAAGGGCGCGGGAGGGGAAATGAGCAGTTCTTC	CAISEGRGRGNEQFF
TRBV28	TRBD2	TRBJ2-5	.	TGTGCCAGCAGTTTATTAATGGTAGCGGGAGTTGGAGAGACCCAGTACTTC	CASSLLMVAGVGETQYF
TRBV6-1	TRBD1	TRBJ1-6	.	TGTGCCAGCAGCGTGGGACAGGGGAATTCACCCCTCCACTTT	CASSVGQGNSPLHF
TRBV5-1	.	TRBJ2-1	.	TGCGCCAGCAGCTTGGGTAGCGGTTATAATGAGCAGTTCTTC	CASSLGSGYNEQFF
TRBV6-5	.	TRBJ1-1	.	TGTGCCAGCAGGCGCCAAAGGGGGTTGGGCACTGAAGCTTTCTTT	CASRRQRGLGTEAFF
TRBV13	.	TRBJ2-2	.	TGTGCCAGCAGCTCCTACACCGGGGAGCTGTTTTTT	CASSSYTGELFF
TRBV4-1	.	TRBJ1-4	few	TGCGCCAGCAGCGCTGTGCTTGCGGGGACTAATGAAAAACTGTTTTTT	CASSAVLAGTNEKLFF
TRBV2	.	TRBJ1-1	few	TGTGCCAGCAAAGGGCAGCAGGGGATGACTGAAGCTTTCTTT	CASKGQQGMTEAFF
TRBV18	.	TRBJ2-7	.	TGTGCCAGCTCACCGACACATGATTCATCCTACGAGCAGTACTTC	CASSPTHDSSYEQYF